Shown below are 28 T cell receptor beta chains from a single sample sequenced in a study of cytomegalovirus exposure and HLA in healthy donors. The method was immunoSEQ multiplex PCR; TCRdb's version includes in-frame clones alone and lacks a portion of them. The sample carries 150,000 to 200,000 clones, 86% recorded once. Material for sequencing was PBMCs. The receptors shown here come from a man in his thirties or forties in good health and CMV-seropositive.

The chain couples TRBV5-8 to TRBJ1-2, with D possibly being TRBD1 (5 bases). The V end was cut by 0 bases, the J end by 8 bases, with 14 bases between. Germline V gene data show CDR1 as SGHTS and CDR2 as YDEGEE. This CDR3 comprises 14 residues. The CDR3 DNA sequence: TGTGCCAGCAGCTTGGGACAGTGGGCGTACGGCTACACCTTC. As protein: CASSLGQWAYGYTF.

V usage is TRBV19 and J usage is TRBJ2-7, with no clear D. V was trimmed by 3 bases and J by 3 bases, leaving 9 bases between them. CDR3 length: 13 amino acids. The germline CDR1 and CDR2 sequences are LNHDA and SQIVND (reference sequence). The CDR3 bases are TGTGCCAGTAGTATCCCCCCCCGCTACGAGCAGTACTTC. Its protein is CASSIPPRYEQYF.

The V and J genes are TRBV5-4 and TRBJ1-4; D not resolved. The CDR3 covers 13 residues. The V and J ends lost 4 bases and 4 bases respectively, with 8 bases between them. Germline V lookup: CDR1 SGHNT, CDR2 YYREEE (reference sequence). Written as DNA, the CDR3 is TGTGCCAGCAGCGATGGGTATAATGAAAAACTGTTTTTT. Amino acids: CASSDGYNEKLFF.

The V gene is TRBV2, the J gene TRBJ2-3, with D unclear. CDR3 length: 14 residues. Germline lookup yields CDR1 SNHLY and CDR2 FYNNEI. V was trimmed by 7 bases and J by 0 bases, leaving 11 bases between them. The CDR3 loop reads CASKNSPSTDTQYF. The DNA for the CDR3 is TGTGCCAGCAAGAATTCGCCGAGCACAGATACGCAGTATTTT.

The rearrangement links TRBV7-2 to TRBJ2-6; unclear D gene. Trimming cost V 3 bases and J 1 base, with 4 bases left between them. Germline CDR1 reads SGHTA; CDR2 reads FQGNSA. This CDR3 comprises 14 residues. This CDR3 is CASSFPSGANVLTF. The CDR3 nucleotides read TGTGCCAGCAGCTTCCCGTCTGGGGCCAACGTCCTGACTTTC.

This chain connects TRBV30 to TRBJ1-5; tentatively, D is TRBD1 (5 bases). The CDR3 has 14 residues. The germline V gene encodes CDR1 GTSNPN and CDR2 SVGIG (reference sequence). Trimming shortened V by 3 bases and J by 2 bases, and 11 bases separated the two germline ends. The CDR3 loop is CAWRGGLGNQPQHF. DNA for the CDR3: TGTGCCTGGAGGGGGGGACTGGGCAATCAGCCCCAGCATTTT.

This sequence joins TRBV7-9 and TRBJ1-2; 9 bases agree with TRBD1. CDR3 size: 15 residues. Germline-derived CDR1 and CDR2 are SEHNR and FQNEAQ (reference sequence). V lost 5 bases, J lost 3 bases, and 7 bases stayed unmatched. The CDR3 region has the DNA TGTGCCAGCAGCAAACAACAGGGGGCGGACTATGGCTACACCTTC. This sequence encodes CASSKQQGADYGYTF. Drawing the rest from reference TRBV7-9 and TRBJ1-2, the complete variable domain is DTGVSQNPRHKITKRGQNVTFRCDPISEHNRLYWYRQTLGQGPEFLTYFQNEAQLEKSRLLSDRFSAERPKGSFSTLEIQRTEQGDSAMYLCASSKQQGADYGYTFGSGTRLTVV.

This clone appeared once. The chain uses TRBV7-2 and TRBJ2-5; D is uncertain. V was clipped by 2 bases and J by 2 bases, with 15 bases between them. This CDR3 region has 16 residues. Germline-derived CDR1 and CDR2 are SGHTA and FQGNSA. The CDR3 DNA reads TGTGCCAGCAGCTTATACGGACCGATGTCACAAGAGACCCAGTACTTC. Amino acids: CASSLYGPMSQETQYF. Filled out from reference TRBV7-2 and TRBJ2-5, the complete variable domain reads GAGVSQSPSNKVTEKGKDVELRCDPISGHTALYWYRQSLGQGLEFLIYFQGNSAPDKSGLPSDRFSAERTGGSVSTLTIQRTQQEDSAVYLCASSLYGPMSQETQYFGPGTRLLVL.

V is TRBV5-1 and J is TRBJ2-4; D possibly uses TRBD1 or TRBD2 (5 bases each). The CDR3 extends over 15 amino acids. Germline V CDR1 and CDR2: SGHRS, YFSETQ. Trimming took off 4 bases at V and 5 bases at J, with 16 bases between the two ends. CDR3 protein: CASSGPRDGENIQYF. CDR3 DNA: TGCGCCAGCAGCGGACCCCGGGACGGAGAAAACATTCAGTACTTC. The complete variable domain, with remaining parts taken from reference TRBV5-1 and TRBJ2-4, reads KAGVTQTPRYLIKTRGQQVTLSCSPISGHRSVSWYQQTPGQGLQFLFEYFSETQRNKGNFPGRFSGRQFSNSRSEMNVSTLELGDSALYLCASSGPRDGENIQYFGAGTRLSVL.

The rearrangement joins TRBV11-2 to TRBJ2-3; the match to TRBD1 covers 11 bases. The CDR3 consists of 16 residues. The V and J ends lost 5 bases and 3 bases, in that order; junction bases with no gene match: 7. The germline V gene encodes CDR1 SGHAT and CDR2 FQNNGV. The chain's CDR3 is CASSTGTGGATDTQYF. CDR3 DNA: TGTGCCAGCAGCACCGGGACAGGGGGTGCAACAGATACGCAGTATTTT.

There are a few counts of this clone. V usage is TRBV15 and J usage is TRBJ2-3; no firm D call. V was clipped by 5 bases and J by 0 bases, with 3 bases between them. This CDR3 is 12 amino acids long. Germline V lookup: CDR1 LNHNV, CDR2 YYDKDF (reference sequence). CDR3 in amino acids: CATSGSTDTQYF. The CDR3 nucleotides are TGTGCCACCAGCGGAAGCACAGATACGCAGTATTTT.

The chain carries TRBV6-5 and TRBJ1-1; D remains unclear. Germline lookup yields CDR1 MNHEY and CDR2 SVGAGI. The V end lost 7 bases, the J end lost 6 bases, and 9 bases lay between the germline ends. The CDR3 runs to 11 residues. CDR3 coding DNA: TGTGCCAGCAACCTACCGCCTGAAGCTTTCTTT. It specifies CASNLPPEAFF.

This clone was picked up a small number of times. The chain links TRBV30 to TRBJ1-1; D call uncertain. The V gene lost 3 bases and the J gene lost 1 base, with 12 bases spanning the gap. The germline CDR1 and CDR2 sequences are GTSNPN and SVGIG (reference sequence). This CDR3 comprises 14 residues. For the CDR3, the DNA is TGTGCCTGGAGCATCGAGTTGGAGAACACTGAAGCTTTCTTT. Amino acid sequence: CAWSIELENTEAFF.

The V and J genes are TRBV4-2 and TRBJ2-2; 10 nucleotides match TRBD2. Germline V gives CDR1 LGHNA, CDR2 YNFKEQ. This CDR3 has 18 residues. Trimming took 8 bases from V and 0 from J; bases not matched to a gene: 12. The CDR3 protein is CASSTRTGLATNTGELFF. The CDR3 bases are TGTGCCAGCTCCACGCGGACGGGACTAGCGACGAACACCGGGGAGCTGTTTTTT.

The V gene is TRBV4-1, the J gene TRBJ2-1, with TRBD1 as a possible D gene (6 bases). Germline lookup yields CDR1 MGHRA and CDR2 YSYEKL. The length of the CDR3 is 13 residues. The V end was cut by 3 bases, the J end by 7 bases, with 10 bases between. The CDR3 reads CASSHGTLNEQFF. The CDR3 DNA is TGCGCCAGCAGCCATGGGACACTGAATGAGCAGTTCTTC.

J is TRBJ1-2 and V is TRBV27; a weak D match, TRBD1 (6 bases). This CDR3 spans 16 amino acids. Trimming shortened V by 5 bases and J by 4 bases, and 20 bases separated the two germline ends. Germline V gene lookup returns CDR1 MNHEY and CDR2 SMNVEV (reference sequence). The CDR3 reads CASSPAALQGGYGYTF. For the CDR3, the DNA is TGTGCCAGCAGTCCGGCCGCCCTACAGGGCGGCTATGGCTACACCTTC.

V is TRBV11-3 and J is TRBJ2-5; no clear D. Looked up from germline, CDR1 is SGHNT and CDR2 is YENEEA. The CDR3 extends over 14 amino acids. V lost 5 bases and J lost 5, with 15 bases in between. In DNA form, the CDR3 reads TGTGCCAGCAGCCCCTATGTCGGAAGGGAGACCCAGTACTTC. It specifies CASSPYVGRETQYF.

V is TRBV5-1 and J is TRBJ2-1; a weak D match, TRBD1 (5 bases). Germline CDR1 SGHRS, CDR2 YFSETQ. Trimming stripped 2 bases from V and 2 bases from J, with 11 bases between. This CDR3 region has 15 residues. In DNA form, the CDR3 reads TGCGCCAGCAGCTTCGATTGGGGCACCTACAATGAGCAGTTCTTC. Translated: CASSFDWGTYNEQFF. Full variable domain (rest looked up from reference TRBV5-1 and TRBJ2-1): KAGVTQTPRYLIKTRGQQVTLSCSPISGHRSVSWYQQTPGQGLQFLFEYFSETQRNKGNFPGRFSGRQFSNSRSEMNVSTLELGDSALYLCASSFDWGTYNEQFFGPGTRLTVL.

This chain connects TRBV6-6 to TRBJ1-3, with D possibly matching TRBD1 (5 bases). Germline V gene sequence: CDR1 MNHNY, CDR2 SVGAGI (reference sequence). There are 14 residues in the CDR3. The germline V and J ends were trimmed by 6 bases and 2 bases, with 11 bases remaining between them. The DNA of the CDR3 is TGTGCCAGCAGCCCCTCAGGGACTGGAAACACCATATATTTT. It translates to CASSPSGTGNTIYF.

This sequence joins TRBV6-5 and TRBJ1-2; perhaps TRBD1 as D (5 bases). V lost 7 bases and J lost 3, with 18 bases in between. The CDR3 runs to 15 residues. Germline CDR1 MNHEY, CDR2 SVGAGI. CDR3 bases: TGTGCCAGCAACCCCTCCCCGGGGGAGGACTATGGCTACACCTTC. This codes for CASNPSPGEDYGYTF.

This rearrangement joins TRBV7-8 to TRBJ1-1, with D maybe TRBD1 (6 bases). The CDR3 consists of 15 residues. The germline V gene encodes CDR1 SGHVS and CDR2 FQNEAQ. V was cut by 5 bases and J by 1 base, with 14 bases left in between. For the CDR3, the DNA is TGTGCCAGCAGCCCCTACCTGGACAGGAACACTGAAGCTTTCTTT. Amino acid sequence: CASSPYLDRNTEAFF. The variable domain in full, with the rest retrieved from reference TRBV7-8 and TRBJ1-1, is GAGVSQSPRYKVAKRGQDVALRCDPISGHVSLFWYQQALGQGPEFLTYFQNEAQLDKSGLPSDRFFAERPEGSVSTLKIQRTQQEDSAVYLCASSPYLDRNTEAFFGQGTRLTVV.

The rearrangement joins TRBV5-8 to TRBJ1-3; D is undetermined. The CDR3 runs to 14 residues. With 0 bases removed from V and 4 bases from J, the gap between germline ends came to 8 bases. Germline-derived CDR1 and CDR2 are SGHTS and YDEGEE. The CDR3 sequence is CASSLEERGNTIYF. Here the CDR3 DNA reads TGTGCCAGCAGCTTGGAGGAAAGGGGAAACACCATATATTTT.

The chain combines TRBV6-5 with TRBJ2-7; D call uncertain. Germline CDR1 reads MNHEY; CDR2 reads SVGAGI. The CDR3 sequence is 14 residues long. Trimming took off 2 bases at V and 0 bases at J, with 8 bases between the two ends. CDR3 region: CASSYGESSYEQYF. The CDR3 nucleotides read TGTGCCAGCAGTTACGGGGAAAGCTCCTACGAGCAGTACTTC.

The rearrangement joins TRBV6-1 to TRBJ2-7, with 7 bases that match TRBD2. V shed 4 bases, J shed 4 bases, and the junction held 7 bases outside the gene matches. Germline CDR1 and CDR2: MNHNS and SASEGT. The CDR3 is made up of 14 amino acids. As DNA, the CDR3 is TGTGCCAGCAGTGTGGGGGGGGGTGCGTACGAGCAGTACTTC. This gives the protein CASSVGGGAYEQYF.

The rearrangement uses TRBV14 and TRBJ1-6, with TRBD1 matching over 8 bases. Germline CDR1 and CDR2: SGHDN and FVKESK. Trimming cost V 3 bases and J 7 bases; bases outside gene matches: 11. This CDR3 comprises 17 residues. CDR3 sequence reads: CASSHLAVRDRNSPLHF. In nucleotides, the CDR3 is TGTGCCAGCAGCCATCTTGCCGTGCGGGACAGGAATTCACCCCTCCACTTT. The variable domain in full, with the rest retrieved from reference TRBV14 and TRBJ1-6, is EAGVTQFPSHSVIEKGQTVTLRCDPISGHDNLYWYRRVMGKEIKFLLHFVKESKQDESGMPNNRFLAERTGGTYSTLKVQPAELEDSGVYFCASSHLAVRDRNSPLHFGNGTRLTVT.

V is TRBV19 and J is TRBJ1-2, with a tentative D call TRBD1 (6 bases). CDR1 is LNHDA, CDR2 SQIVND, per germline (reference sequence). Trimming shortened V by 3 bases and J by 4 bases, and 12 bases separated the two germline ends. There are 14 residues in the CDR3. The CDR3: CASSMDRGLYGYTF. DNA for the CDR3: TGTGCCAGTAGTATGGACAGAGGCCTCTATGGCTACACCTTC.

This chain uses TRBV7-6 with TRBJ2-7, with TRBD1 matching 7 bases. This CDR3 is 16 amino acids long. Germline CDR1 and CDR2: SGHVS and FNYEAQ. V gave up 0 bases and J gave up 0 bases; unmatched junction bases: 5. CDR3 nucleotides: TGTGCCAGCAGCTTAGCGGGGACAGTCACCTCCTACGAGCAGTACTTC. This sequence encodes CASSLAGTVTSYEQYF.

The chain carries TRBV6-5 and TRBJ1-4; possibly TRBD1 for D (5 bases). From germline, CDR1 is MNHEY and CDR2 SVGAGI. The CDR3 consists of 14 residues. The ends were cut back, 8 bases at V and 7 bases at J, with 17 bases in the middle. In DNA form, the CDR3 reads TGTGCCAGCGCACCGGGACCCTACTTTGAAAAACTGTTTTTT. Protein: CASAPGPYFEKLFF.